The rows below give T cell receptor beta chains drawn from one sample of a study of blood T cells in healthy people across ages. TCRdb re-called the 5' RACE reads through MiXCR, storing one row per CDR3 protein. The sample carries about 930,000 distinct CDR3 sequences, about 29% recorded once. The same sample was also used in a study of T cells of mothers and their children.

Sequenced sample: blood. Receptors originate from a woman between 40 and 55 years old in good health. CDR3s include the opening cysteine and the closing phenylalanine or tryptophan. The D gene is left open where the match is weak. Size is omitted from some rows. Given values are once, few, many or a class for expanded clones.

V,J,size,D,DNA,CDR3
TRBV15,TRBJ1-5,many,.,TGTGCCACCAGCCGGGGGAATCAGCCCCAGCATTTT,CATSRGNQPQHF
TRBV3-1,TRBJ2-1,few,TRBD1,TGTGCCAGCAGCCAAGGAGGGGGACAGGGGCGAATGCGGGAGCAGTTCTTC,CASSQGGGQGRMREQFF
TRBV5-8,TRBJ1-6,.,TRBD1,TGTGCCAGCAGCTTCCGGGACAGGAATTCACCCCTCCACTTT,CASSFRDRNSPLHF
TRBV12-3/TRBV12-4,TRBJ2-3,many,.,TGTGCCAGCAGTTTGTATTCGCGGGGAACAGATACGCAGTATTTT,CASSLYSRGTDTQYF
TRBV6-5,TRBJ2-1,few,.,TGTGCCAGCAGTTACTCGGAGGGGTTCGGTGAGCAGTTCTTC,CASSYSEGFGEQFF
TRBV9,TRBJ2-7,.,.,TGTGCCAGCAACGTAGGGACTCCGGGACACCATGAGCAGTACTTC,CASNVGTPGHHEQYF
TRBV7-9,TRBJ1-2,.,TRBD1,TGTGCCAGCAGCTTCACTGGACAGGGGGCAACGTATGGCTACACCTTC,CASSFTGQGATYGYTF
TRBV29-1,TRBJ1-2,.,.,TGCAGCGCCTTAGAGGCCCTCTATGGCTACACCTTC,CSALEALYGYTF
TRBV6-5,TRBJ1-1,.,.,TGTGCCAGCAGTTACTATAGCGAGAACACTGAAGCTTTCTTT,CASSYYSENTEAFF
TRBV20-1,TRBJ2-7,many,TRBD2,TGCAGTGCCCCCGGGACTACCCTATACGAGCAGTACTTC,CSAPGTTLYEQYF
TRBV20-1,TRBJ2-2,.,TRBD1,TGCAGTGCTGTCCCGGGACAGGGTCGCGCCGGGGAGCTGTTTTTT,CSAVPGQGRAGELFF
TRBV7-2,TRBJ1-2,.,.,TGTGCCAGCAGCTTAAACGGTCCTAACTATGGCTACACCTTC,CASSLNGPNYGYTF
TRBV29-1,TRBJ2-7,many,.,TGCAGCGTTCGATCTAGCTCCTACGAGCAGTACTTC,CSVRSSSYEQYF
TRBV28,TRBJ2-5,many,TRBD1,TGTGCCAGCAGTTCACCGGGACAGTACCTACAAGAGACCCAGTACTTC,CASSSPGQYLQETQYF
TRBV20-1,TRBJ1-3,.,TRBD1,TGCAGTGCTCAACAGGGGAATGAAAACACCATATATTTT,CSAQQGNENTIYF
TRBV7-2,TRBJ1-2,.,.,TGTGCCAGCAGCTTAGGGGGGGACGGATATAGTGGCTACACCTTC,CASSLGGDGYSGYTF
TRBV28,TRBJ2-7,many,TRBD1,TGTGCCACGCAGGGGGCCTACGAGCAGTACTTC,CATQGAYEQYF